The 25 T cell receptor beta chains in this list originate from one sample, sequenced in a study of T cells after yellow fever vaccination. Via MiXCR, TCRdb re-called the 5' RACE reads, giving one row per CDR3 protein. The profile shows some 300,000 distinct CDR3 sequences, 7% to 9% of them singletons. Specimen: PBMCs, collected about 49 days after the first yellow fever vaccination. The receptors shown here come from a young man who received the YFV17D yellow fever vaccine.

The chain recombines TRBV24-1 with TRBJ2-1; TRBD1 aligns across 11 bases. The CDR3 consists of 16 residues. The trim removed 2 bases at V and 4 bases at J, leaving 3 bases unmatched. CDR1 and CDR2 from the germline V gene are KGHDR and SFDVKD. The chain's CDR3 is CATSDSGQGGYNEQFF. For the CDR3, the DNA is TGTGCCACCAGTGATTCGGGACAGGGGGGGTACAATGAGCAGTTCTTC.

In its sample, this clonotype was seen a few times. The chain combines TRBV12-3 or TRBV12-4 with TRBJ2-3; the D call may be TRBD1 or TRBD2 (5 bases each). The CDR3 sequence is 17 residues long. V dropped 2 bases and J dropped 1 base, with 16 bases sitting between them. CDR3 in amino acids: CASSLTGQGPRTDTQYF. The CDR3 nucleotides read TGTGCCAGCAGTTTAACGGGGCAGGGCCCCCGCACAGATACGCAGTATTTT.

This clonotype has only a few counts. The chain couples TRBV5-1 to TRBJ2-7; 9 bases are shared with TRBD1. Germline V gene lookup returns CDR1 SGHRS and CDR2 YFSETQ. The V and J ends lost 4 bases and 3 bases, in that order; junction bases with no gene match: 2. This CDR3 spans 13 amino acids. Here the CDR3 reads CASSPDRGYEQYV. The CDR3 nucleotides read TGCGCCAGCAGCCCGGACAGGGGCTACGAGCAGTACGTC.

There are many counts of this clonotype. The DNA for the CDR3 is TGTGCCAGCAGTGGGCGGGATCTGGGCAGGGAGGCCGGGGAGCTGTTTTTT. As protein: CASSGRDLGREAGELFF. The V gene is TRBV12-3 or TRBV12-4, the J gene TRBJ2-2, with D tentatively TRBD2 (6 bases). V lost 5 bases and J 6 bases, leaving 22 bases between the germline ends. CDR3 size: 17 residues.

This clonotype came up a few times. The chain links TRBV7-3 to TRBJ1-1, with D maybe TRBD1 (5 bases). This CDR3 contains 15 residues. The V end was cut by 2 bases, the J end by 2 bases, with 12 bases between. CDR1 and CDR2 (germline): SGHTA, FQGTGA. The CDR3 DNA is TGTGCCAGCAGCTTAGTTCCGGGACGCAACACTGAAGCTTTCTTT. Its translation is CASSLVPGRNTEAFF.

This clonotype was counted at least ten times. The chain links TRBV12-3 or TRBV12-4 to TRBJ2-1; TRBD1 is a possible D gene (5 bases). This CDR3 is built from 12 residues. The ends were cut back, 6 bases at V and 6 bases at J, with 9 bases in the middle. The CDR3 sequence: CASSPQGNEQFF. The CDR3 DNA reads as TGTGCCAGCAGCCCCCAGGGCAATGAGCAGTTCTTC.

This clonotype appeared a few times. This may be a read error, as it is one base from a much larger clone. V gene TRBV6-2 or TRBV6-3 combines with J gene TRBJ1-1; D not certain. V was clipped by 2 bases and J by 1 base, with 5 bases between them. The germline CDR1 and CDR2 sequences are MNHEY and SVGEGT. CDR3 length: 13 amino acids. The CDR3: CASSYEGNTEAFF. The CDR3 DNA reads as TGTGCCAGCAGTTACGAGGGGAACACTGAAGCTTTCTTT.

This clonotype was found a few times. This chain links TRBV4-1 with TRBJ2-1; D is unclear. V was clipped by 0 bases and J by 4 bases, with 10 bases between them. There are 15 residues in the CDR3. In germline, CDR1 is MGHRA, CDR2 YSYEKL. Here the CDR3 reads CASSQDSRWYNEQFF. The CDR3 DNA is TGCGCCAGCAGCCAAGATTCCCGGTGGTACAATGAGCAGTTCTTC.

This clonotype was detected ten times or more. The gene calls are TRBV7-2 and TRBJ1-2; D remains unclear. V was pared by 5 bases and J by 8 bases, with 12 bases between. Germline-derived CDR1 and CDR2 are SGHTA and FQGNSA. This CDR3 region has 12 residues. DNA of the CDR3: TGTGCCAGCAGCCTAATGGGGAGGGGCTACACCTTC. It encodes CASSLMGRGYTF.

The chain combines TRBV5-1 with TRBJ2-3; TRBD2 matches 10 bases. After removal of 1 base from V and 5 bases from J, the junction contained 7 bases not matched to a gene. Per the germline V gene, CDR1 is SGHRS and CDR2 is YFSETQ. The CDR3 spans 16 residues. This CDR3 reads CASSLWASGGRDTQYF. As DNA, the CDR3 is TGCGCCAGCAGCTTGTGGGCTAGCGGGGGTCGAGATACGCAGTATTTT.

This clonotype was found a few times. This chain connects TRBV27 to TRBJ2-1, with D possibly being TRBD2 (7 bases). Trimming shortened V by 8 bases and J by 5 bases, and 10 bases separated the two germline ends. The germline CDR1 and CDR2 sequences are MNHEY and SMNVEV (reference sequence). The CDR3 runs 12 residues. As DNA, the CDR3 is TGTGCCAGCTCGGGGGGCCACAATGAGCAGTTCTTC. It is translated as CASSGGHNEQFF.

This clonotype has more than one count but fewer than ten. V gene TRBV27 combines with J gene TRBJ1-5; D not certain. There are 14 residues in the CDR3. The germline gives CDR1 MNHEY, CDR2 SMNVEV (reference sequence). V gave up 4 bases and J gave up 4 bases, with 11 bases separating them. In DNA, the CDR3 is TGTGCCAGCAGTTCCGGAGGGATAAATCAGCCCCAGCATTTT. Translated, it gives CASSSGGINQPQHF.

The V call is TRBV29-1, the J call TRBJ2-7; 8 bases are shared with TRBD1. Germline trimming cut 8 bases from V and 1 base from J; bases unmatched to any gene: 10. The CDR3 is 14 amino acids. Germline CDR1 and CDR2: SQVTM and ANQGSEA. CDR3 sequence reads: CSILGDRGSYEQYF. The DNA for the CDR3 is TGCAGCATTCTTGGAGACAGGGGATCCTACGAGCAGTACTTC.

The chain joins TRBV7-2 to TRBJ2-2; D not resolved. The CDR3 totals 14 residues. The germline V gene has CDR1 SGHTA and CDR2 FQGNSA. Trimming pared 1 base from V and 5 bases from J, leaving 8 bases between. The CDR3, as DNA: TGTGCCAGCAGCTTAGTTGTGGGAACCGGGGAGCTGTTTTTT. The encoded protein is CASSLVVGTGELFF.

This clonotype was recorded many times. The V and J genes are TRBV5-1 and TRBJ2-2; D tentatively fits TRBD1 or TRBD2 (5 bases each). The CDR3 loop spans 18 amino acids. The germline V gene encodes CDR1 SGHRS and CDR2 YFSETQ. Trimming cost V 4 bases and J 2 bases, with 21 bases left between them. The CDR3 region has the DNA TGCGCCAGCAGCCCCACCGGGACGGCAAGACCCAACACCGGGGAGCTGTTTTTT. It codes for CASSPTGTARPNTGELFF.

This chain's CDR3 is CASSYSIRKDSPLHF. CDR3 nucleotide sequence: TGTGCCAGCAGTTACTCTATAAGGAAAGATTCACCCCTCCACTTT. This chain uses TRBV6-5 with TRBJ1-6, with D uncertain. V was pared by 0 bases and J by 8 bases, with 11 bases between. Germline lookup yields CDR1 MNHEY and CDR2 SVGAGI. This CDR3 has 15 amino acids.

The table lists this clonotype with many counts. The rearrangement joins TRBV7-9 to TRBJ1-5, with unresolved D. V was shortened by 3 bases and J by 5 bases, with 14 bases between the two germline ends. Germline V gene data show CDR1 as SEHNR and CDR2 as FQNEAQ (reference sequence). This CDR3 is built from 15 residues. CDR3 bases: TGTGCCAGCAGCTTGGGAGGGCGGGTGGATCAGCCCCAGCATTTT. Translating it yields CASSLGGRVDQPQHF.

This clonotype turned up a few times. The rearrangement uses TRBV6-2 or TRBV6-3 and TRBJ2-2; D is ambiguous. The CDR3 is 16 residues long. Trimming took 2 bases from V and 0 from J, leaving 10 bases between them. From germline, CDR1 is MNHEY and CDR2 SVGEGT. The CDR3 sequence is CASSYPTHANTGELFF. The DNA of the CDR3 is TGTGCCAGCAGTTACCCGACACACGCGAACACCGGGGAGCTGTTTTTT.

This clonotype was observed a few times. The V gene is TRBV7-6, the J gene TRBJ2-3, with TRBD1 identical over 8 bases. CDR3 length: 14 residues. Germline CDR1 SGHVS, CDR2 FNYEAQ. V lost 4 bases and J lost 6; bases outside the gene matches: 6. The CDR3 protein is CASSSLSGGDTQYF. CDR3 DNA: TGTGCCAGCAGCTCCCTCTCAGGGGGCGATACGCAGTATTTT. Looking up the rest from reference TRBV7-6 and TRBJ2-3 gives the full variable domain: GAGVSQSPRYKVTKRGQDVALRCDPISGHVSLYWYRQALGQGPEFLTYFNYEAQQDKSGLPNDRFSAERPEGSISTLTIQRTEQRDSAMYRCASSSLSGGDTQYFGPGTRLTVL.

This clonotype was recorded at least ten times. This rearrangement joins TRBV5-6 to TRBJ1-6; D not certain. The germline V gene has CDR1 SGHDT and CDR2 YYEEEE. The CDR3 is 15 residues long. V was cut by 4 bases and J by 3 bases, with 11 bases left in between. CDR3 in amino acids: CASSPDGGYNSPLHF. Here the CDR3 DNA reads TGTGCCAGCAGCCCGGACGGAGGCTATAATTCACCCCTCCACTTT.

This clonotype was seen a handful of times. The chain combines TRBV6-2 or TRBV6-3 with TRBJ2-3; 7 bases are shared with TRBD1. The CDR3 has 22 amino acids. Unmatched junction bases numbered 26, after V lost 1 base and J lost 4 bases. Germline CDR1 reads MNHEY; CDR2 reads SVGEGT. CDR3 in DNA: TGTGCCAGCAGTTACTTAAAGACCAGGGGGAAGTTTGATGGGTTTGTGTCAGATACGCAGTATTTT. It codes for CASSYLKTRGKFDGFVSDTQYF.

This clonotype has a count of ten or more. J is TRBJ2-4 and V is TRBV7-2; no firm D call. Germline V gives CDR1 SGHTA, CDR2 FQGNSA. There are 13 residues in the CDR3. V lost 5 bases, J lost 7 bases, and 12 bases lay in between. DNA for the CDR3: TGTGCCAGCAGCCCGCAGAATTCCAACATTCAGTACTTC. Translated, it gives CASSPQNSNIQYF.

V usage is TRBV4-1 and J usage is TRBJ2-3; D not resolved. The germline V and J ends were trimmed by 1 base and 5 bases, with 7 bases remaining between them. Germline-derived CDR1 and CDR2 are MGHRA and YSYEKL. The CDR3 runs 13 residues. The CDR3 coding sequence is TGCGCCAGCAGCCAAGCCTTCGAAGATACGCAGTATTTT. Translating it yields CASSQAFEDTQYF.

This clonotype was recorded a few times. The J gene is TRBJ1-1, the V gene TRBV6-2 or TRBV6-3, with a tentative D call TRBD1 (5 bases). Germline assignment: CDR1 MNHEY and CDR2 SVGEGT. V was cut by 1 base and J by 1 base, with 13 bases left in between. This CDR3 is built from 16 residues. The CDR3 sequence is CASSYFRPGTNTEAFF. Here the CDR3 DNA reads TGTGCCAGCAGTTACTTTCGTCCAGGGACGAACACTGAAGCTTTCTTT.

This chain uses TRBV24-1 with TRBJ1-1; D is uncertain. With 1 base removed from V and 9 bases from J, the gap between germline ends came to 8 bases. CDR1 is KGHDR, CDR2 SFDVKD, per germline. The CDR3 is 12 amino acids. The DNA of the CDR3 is TGTGCCACCAGTGATTTACTCGGACAAGCTTTCTTT. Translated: CATSDLLGQAFF.